These T cell receptor beta chains were read from a single sample in a study of shared clonotypes between healthy human individuals. Assay: immunoSEQ multiplex PCR; the TCRdb copy retains only in-frame clones and omits some. The sample has over 2 million clones; 95% are singletons. Input material: naive CD4+ T cells sorted from blood. Receptors were obtained from a man between 18 and 29 years old in good health. Each CDR3 is given with its conserved first and last residue. The order of the fields is D gene, V gene, J gene, clone size, CDR3 DNA, CDR3 protein. A D gene is named only where the DNA matches it firmly. Clone size is not always given. Where it is, it says once, few, many or a class for expanded clones.

>-|TRBV14|TRBJ2-7|-
TGTGCCAGCAGCCAAGATCTAGACAGCTACGAGCAGTACTTC
CASSQDLDSYEQYF
>-|TRBV4-1|TRBJ2-1|-
TGCGCCAGCAGCCAAGTTGGTCAGGGGAATGAGCAGTTCTTC
CASSQVGQGNEQFF
>-|TRBV6-5|TRBJ1-1|-
TGTGCCAGCAGTTACTCAATGAGGGCCCCTGAAGCTTTCTTT
CASSYSMRAPEAFF
>TRBD2|TRBV6-1|TRBJ2-1|-
TGTGCCAGCAGTGAAGCCAGGTGGGCTAGCGGGAGTAATGAGCAGTTCTTC
CASSEARWASGSNEQFF
>-|TRBV14|TRBJ1-1|-
TGTGCCAGCAGCCCACAGGGTGGAGGCACTGAAGCTTTCTTT
CASSPQGGGTEAFF
>-|TRBV18|TRBJ1-2|-
TGTGCCAGCTCCGCTGAATCCTCTAACTATGGCTACACCTTC
CASSAESSNYGYTF
>-|TRBV11-2|TRBJ1-6|-
TGTGCCAGCAGCTCTTGGGGCGAAAACAATTCACCCCTCCACTTT
CASSSWGENNSPLHF
>TRBD1|TRBV19|TRBJ1-2|-
TGTGCCAGTAGTATGAGGGACAGCCTTAACTATGGCTACACCTTC
CASSMRDSLNYGYTF
>TRBD1|TRBV6-5|TRBJ1-2|-
TGTGCCAGCAGCTACGGGACAGGGGGCGCTAGCTATGGCTACACCTTC
CASSYGTGGASYGYTF
>TRBD1|TRBV7-2|TRBJ2-7|once
TGTGCCAGCAGACCAGGACAGGGACTCTACGAGCAGTACTTC
CASRPGQGLYEQYF
>-|TRBV10-3|TRBJ1-5|-
TGTGCCATCAGTGAGGGGGGTACGGGGAATCAGCCCCAGCATTTT
CAISEGGTGNQPQHF
>-|TRBV2|TRBJ2-5|-
TGTGCCAGCAGTGAAGACATACGCGGGGAGACCCAGTACTTC
CASSEDIRGETQYF
>-|TRBV9|TRBJ1-2|-
TGTGCCAGCAGCGCGGCGGCGGGAAGGGACCTTACTGGCTACACCTTC
CASSAAAGRDLTGYTF
>TRBD2|TRBV11-2|TRBJ2-7|-
TGTGCCAGCAGCTCACTAGCGGGAGGAATGTACGAGCAGTACTTC
CASSSLAGGMYEQYF
>TRBD2|TRBV27|TRBJ2-1|-
TGTGCCAGCAGTTGGACTAGCGGGAGTGGTAATGAGCAGTTCTTC
CASSWTSGSGNEQFF
>-|TRBV2|TRBJ1-1|-
TGTGCCAGCAGTGTGGTACCCGGTGGGGGCACTGAAGCTTTCTTT
CASSVVPGGGTEAFF
>-|TRBV30|TRBJ2-1|-
TGTGCCGCCAGCCTTGGGGGAAGTTACAATGAGCAGTTCTTC
CAASLGGSYNEQFF
>TRBD1|TRBV6-5|TRBJ1-2|-
TGTGCCAGCAGTTACTCCCGACAGGGGACCCCCTGGGGCTACACCTTC
CASSYSRQGTPWGYTF
>-|TRBV9|TRBJ2-7|-
TGTGCCAGCAGCGTATCTTCTAGCTATGGCGAGCAGTACTTC
CASSVSSSYGEQYF
>-|TRBV19|TRBJ1-2|-
TGTGCCAGTAGCAAACAGGGTTGGTATGGCTACACCTTC
CASSKQGWYGYTF
>-|TRBV5-1|TRBJ2-4|-
TGCGCCAGCAGCTTGGCCTTAGACGCCAAAAACATTCAGTACTTC
CASSLALDAKNIQYF
>TRBD1|TRBV5-1|TRBJ1-6|-
TGCGCCAGCAGCAGTACCGGGACAGGGTTTAATTCACCCCTCCACTTT
CASSSTGTGFNSPLHF
>-|TRBV4-1|TRBJ2-3|-
TGCGCCAGCAGCCAAGTGGACACAGATACGCAGTATTTT
CASSQVDTDTQYF
>TRBD1|TRBV29-1|TRBJ1-1|-
TGCAGCGTCGGACAGGGGTACACTGAAGCTTTCTTT
CSVGQGYTEAFF
>TRBD1|TRBV30|TRBJ1-2|-
TGTGCCTGGAGGGGGACAGGACCAGGCTACACCTTC
CAWRGTGPGYTF
>-|TRBV20-1|TRBJ1-1|-
TGCAGTGTAGGGTTGAACACTGAAGCTTTCTTT
CSVGLNTEAFF
>-|TRBV30|TRBJ2-2|-
TGTGCCTGGAAAGCAGGACAGCATGGGGCCGGGGAGCTGTTTTTT
CAWKAGQHGAGELFF
>-|TRBV11-2|TRBJ1-4|-
TGTGCCAGCAGCTTACAGGGTACCAATGAAAAACTGTTTTTT
CASSLQGTNEKLFF
>-|TRBV7-6|TRBJ1-5|-
TGTGCCAGCAGCTTAGAAGACGGATTGAGCAATCAGCCCCAGCATTTT
CASSLEDGLSNQPQHF
>-|TRBV15|TRBJ1-2|-
TGTGCCACCAGCATAGGACACGACAACTATGGCTACACCTTC
CATSIGHDNYGYTF
>-|TRBV2|TRBJ1-2|-
TGTGCCAGCAGTGAAGCTCAGATGGAGTATGGCTACACCTTC
CASSEAQMEYGYTF